What follows is one TCR beta chain and its context. This specimen belongs to a study of blood T cell repertoires in COVID-19. Study as a whole: Samples came from the United States, Italy and Spain, spanning acute and convalescent COVID-19. Nucleic acid was either cDNA or gDNA, and it came from T cells, B-cell-depleted T cells, or PBMCs.

Original methodology: Amplification of reference gene primers was used by the study to estimate nucleated cell counts. Clones were sequenced by immunoSEQ multiplex PCR, and TCRdb holds only the in-frame ones, with some missing. V, J and clone size reflect that table, while D and trimming were determined from the DNA. Of roughly 250,000 clones in the sample, approximately 85% were seen once. The sample comprised peripheral blood. The origin of this receptor is a human donor with COVID-19, enrolled during active disease. The donor label of this sample is uncertain.

The DNA of the CDR3 is TGTGCCAGCAGCTTAACAGGTAACCCCTACGAGCAGTACTTC. The encoded protein is CASSLTGNPYEQYF. The chain is built from TRBV7-2 and TRBJ2-7, with D maybe TRBD1 (5 bases). The V gene lost 2 bases and the J gene lost 2 bases, with 10 bases spanning the gap. The CDR3 sequence is 14 residues long. Germline V CDR1 and CDR2: SGHTA, FQGNSA.